This TCR beta chain was captured in a study of cytomegalovirus exposure and HLA in healthy donors (dated by TCRdb to about 2017). Regarding the study in general: An earlier analysis of approximately 640 of the donors reported 250 to 300 Gb of sequence data and 117 million unique TCR beta sequences from 150 million to 200 million T cells. About 280 gigabases of sequencing data and approximately 85 million unique TCR sequences were included in an early release covering several hundred HLA-typed donors. The genetic ancestry cluster associated with self-reported Caucasian donors included 81% of the roughly 380 genotyped donors. The aim of the study was to test whether cataloging public T cell receptors could identify signatures of past pathogen exposure. Using immunosequencing, the study profiled T cell repertoires from 640 or so subjects and related those repertoires to cytomegalovirus serostatus. In addition to the first cohort of 666 subjects, a separate validation cohort of under 150 different subjects was used. To predict cytomegalovirus infection status, the study brought together high-throughput TCR immunosequencing, statistical association of individual TCRs with disease status, and machine learning. To study patterns of TCR occurrence, a later analysis re-analyzed previously published TCR beta repertoires from just over 650 donors and added high-resolution HLA genotyping. In the later analysis, no new phenotypic data were used to find candidate immune exposures; instead, reliance was placed on TCR beta sequences and their occurrence across donors. An earlier analysis of 587 of the donors applied high-throughput TCR beta sequencing to assess whether each TCR beta V gene segment acted as functional or pseudogenic. Alongside the repertoire data, information on donor age, sex, ethnicity and CMV serostatus was compiled. A later genetic analysis took genome-wide SNP genotypes for about 55% of the 666 donors and used that subset as a discovery cohort. All discovery cohort repertoires had been generated using a single sequencing platform. HLA typing covered class I and class II loci at four-digit resolution. Typing coverage differed by locus: A, B, C, DRB1 and DQB1 were typed in roughly 620-630 donors, DQA1 in about 510, DPA1 in some 610, and DPB1 in 400 to 480. A few DR-DQ haplotypes were handled as single units for association and clustering because linkage in the cohort was strong. Among under 450 genotyped donors of the cohort, an average of approximately 240,000 unique TCR beta nucleotide sequences were sequenced per donor, around 20% of them non-productive.

The germline V gene sets CDR1 to WSHSY and CDR2 to SAAADI. Counted from cysteine to phenylalanine, this CDR3 has 16 amino acids. The only DNA kept is the CDR3, 48 bases in frame from the first base. For this chain, trimming is 2 bases at the V end and 4 bases at the J end, and the number of junction bases without a gene match is 6. Broad study findings and their caveats: Because counts were too low, approximately 18 rarely observed V segments, including chromosome 9 orphons, were excluded from the earlier analysis of around 640 of the donors. An earlier analysis of 587 of the donors showed that most TCR beta V segments appeared in productive rearrangements either about 90% or about 30% of the time, which broadly matched IMGT annotations. Because HLA typing was missing for some donors at each locus, association tests included only the typed subset. A later analysis reported that several top co-occurrence clusters appeared linked to parvovirus B19, influenza, CMV and Epstein-Barr virus. A later analysis associated roughly 17,000 TCR beta sequences with specific HLA alleles at a false discovery rate of 0.05. Most TCR sequences were observed very rarely across donors, whereas some public TCRs were present in many individuals. A group of highly shared sequence variants was considered likely to be a technical artifact of the sequencing pipeline. Linkage disequilibrium might explain the correlated functional status among segregating V segments, but an unknown experimental factor could not be ruled out. In the study, 164 TCR beta chains were listed as associated with cytomegalovirus. In vitro tests confirmed that three of the cytomegalovirus-associated TCR beta chains recognize cytomegalovirus antigens. An association between a missense DCLRE1C variant and V-gene and J-gene trimming of TCR beta chains was found in a later genetic analysis and replicated in an independent cohort. Presence/absence analyses assumed roughly uniform sequencing depth across donors, an assumption that may not hold. In a later analysis, the rate of TCR association differed among HLA loci, with DRB1 alleles having the most associated TCRs and HLA-C alleles having the fewest. In this cohort, only TCR beta chains were sequenced, and detectable features were limited by the absence of alpha or paired-chain data. For the cohort, immune exposure information was limited to CMV serostatus. Cytomegalovirus status was reported to be diagnosed by the classifier with high specificity and sensitivity in both the original and validation cohorts. A further reported finding was that TCR beta sequences accurately predicted the HLA-A and HLA-B alleles for most subjects in the first cohort. According to a later genetic analysis, donors in an Asian-associated ancestry cluster had fewer N-insertions in productive TCRs than the approximately 630-donor mean. Strong co-occurrence of HLA alleles, especially DR and DQ, made assigning TCR associations to individual alleles difficult. It was suggested by the authors that the approach could potentially be generalized to other disease states and immunological phenotypes. According to a later analysis, most CMV-associated TCR beta chains appeared to be HLA-restricted, and the HLA associations seemed to be driven largely by CMV exposure. Some IMGT-functional V segments, including TRBV6-2 and TRBV6-3, could not be told apart with the 87-base-pair reads, so those segments were excluded. A later analysis found that HLA-associated TCR beta chains were more clonally expanded and had lower generation probabilities than equally common non-associated chains.

Libraries were built with the immunoSEQ multiplex PCR assay. For the multiplex PCR, a mixture combining 60 forward primers for TCR Vbeta segments and 13 reverse primers for TCR Jbeta segments was used. The CDR3 region of rearranged TCR beta genes was amplified from genomic DNA by a multiplex PCR assay. The Illumina HiSeq System was used to sequence the amplified TCR beta libraries as 87-base-pair reads. The paper's processing steps were these. A later analysis counted some 80 million unique TCR beta chains across the 700 or so repertoires, and about 10 million of these chains were shared by at least two donors. Raw reads were error-corrected and collapsed into unique sequences by a nearest-neighbor algorithm in which closely related sequences were merged to remove PCR and sequencing errors. V, D and J gene segments were assigned by aligning CDR3 sequences to IMGT reference sequences. For a sequence to be retained, a match of at least six nucleotides was required to both a V gene segment and a J gene segment. Rearrangements were called productive when the CDR3 lacked stop codons and stayed in frame with V and J; all others were non-productive. CDR3 was defined according to IMGT convention as the region running from the second conserved V-encoded cysteine to the conserved J-encoded phenylalanine. Sequences without an unambiguous match to a single V gene segment were excluded from the earlier analysis of 587 of the donors. An earlier analysis of some 500 of the donors classified V segments as functional when productive rearrangements were above 56.7% and as segregating when the standard deviation between donors was above 5%. A statistical classification framework was built to diagnose cytomegalovirus status from the catalog of TCR beta chain sequences. A later analysis assigned V and J genes by comparing TCR nucleotide sequences with IMGT/GENE-DB human TR gene sequences. The TCRdist pipeline was used in a later analysis to assign CDR3 sequences and most-parsimonious VDJ recombination scenarios. In a later analysis, every TCR beta chain was defined by the combination of its CDR3 amino acid sequence and its V-gene family, and reads without a unique V-gene family were dropped. To address suspected cross-contamination and a sequencing artifact, a later analysis removed under 600 highly shared, low-generation-probability nucleotide sequences. In a later analysis, a clonal expansion index for each public chain was calculated from normalized within-repertoire ranks of inferred template counts. A later analysis computed generation probabilities with a VDJ recombination model fitted to out-of-frame rearrangements, and checked the results against IGoR. In a later analysis, hypergeometric tests were used to score TCR-TCR, TCR-HLA and TCR-CMV co-occurrence, with a repertoire-size bias correction applied to TCR pairs. A later analysis estimated false discovery rates by permuting HLA or CMV assignments 20 times. In a later analysis, co-occurring TCRs were grouped with DBSCAN, and TCRdist sequence similarity was added when clustering was performed within HLA-allele-positive subsets. Co-occurrence clustering excluded repertoires with fewer than 30,000 or more than 120,000 public chains, plus five with anomalous nucleotide sharing. The source is immuneACCESS, and TCRdb retained only in-frame sequences with V and J called. Part of the clones is not carried over; for the studies checked, unresolved V genes explain less than half of this, and the remainder is unexplained. The V and J calls and clone size were taken over from that table, and D and trimming were inferred from the DNA. This sample gives about 98,000 clones in total; less than 70% of them show up just once. The ten largest clonotypes hold over 1% of the sample.

The cohort comprised some 680 healthy bone marrow donors. At the time of sampling, every cohort member was nominally healthy, though immune exposures that went unrecorded were likely present. The donor tested CMV seronegative and was one of the 352 seronegative cohort members. A peripheral blood sample was collected from each donor, and TCR beta sequencing was performed on peripheral blood mononuclear cells. Genomic DNA extraction from the blood cell samples was performed with the Qiagen DNeasy Blood Extraction Kit. This clone has a handful of counts. It has no known antigen specificity. Within one base of it there is no much larger clone, and no base qualities were kept.

The chain is made from TRBV10-2 and TRBJ1-5; TRBD1 aligns with 9 central bases. Sequencing was carried out using PBMCs. The TCR comes from a female donor in good health and CMV-seronegative. In nucleotides, the sequence is TGCGCCAGCAGTGAGGTGAAGGGACAGGGAAATCAGCCCCAGCATTTT. The resulting protein is CASSEVKGQGNQPQHF.